The sequence of this TCR beta chain was determined in a study of Ad26.COV2.S vaccination and SARS-CoV-2 variants. V lost 4 bases to trimming and J lost 0 bases; unmatched junction nucleotides: 5. CDR1 SGHKS and CDR2 YYEKEE come from the germline V gene (reference sequence). The CDR3 covers 15 residues. Some clones are missing from TCRdb's copy, which holds only in-frame ones; the method was immunoSEQ multiplex PCR. The table lists about 350,000 clones, roughly 85% of them singletons. Treatment meaning: some 20 received Ad26.COV2.S at low or high dose, single or two shots; roughly five received placebo; per-sample allocation not given. Samples came from day 63 after the first vaccine or placebo injection.

The clonotype was recovered from a person between 18 and 60 years old who received the Ad26.COV2.S COVID-19 vaccine or a placebo. Sequenced material: peripheral blood, taken in a trial of Ad26.COV2.S vaccine versus placebo. This chain connects TRBV5-5 to TRBJ2-3; 7 bases are shared with TRBD2. In nucleotides, the CDR3 is TGTGCCAGCAGCCCTCGGGGAGGGAGCACAGATACGCAGTATTTT. This codes for CASSPRGGSTDTQYF.